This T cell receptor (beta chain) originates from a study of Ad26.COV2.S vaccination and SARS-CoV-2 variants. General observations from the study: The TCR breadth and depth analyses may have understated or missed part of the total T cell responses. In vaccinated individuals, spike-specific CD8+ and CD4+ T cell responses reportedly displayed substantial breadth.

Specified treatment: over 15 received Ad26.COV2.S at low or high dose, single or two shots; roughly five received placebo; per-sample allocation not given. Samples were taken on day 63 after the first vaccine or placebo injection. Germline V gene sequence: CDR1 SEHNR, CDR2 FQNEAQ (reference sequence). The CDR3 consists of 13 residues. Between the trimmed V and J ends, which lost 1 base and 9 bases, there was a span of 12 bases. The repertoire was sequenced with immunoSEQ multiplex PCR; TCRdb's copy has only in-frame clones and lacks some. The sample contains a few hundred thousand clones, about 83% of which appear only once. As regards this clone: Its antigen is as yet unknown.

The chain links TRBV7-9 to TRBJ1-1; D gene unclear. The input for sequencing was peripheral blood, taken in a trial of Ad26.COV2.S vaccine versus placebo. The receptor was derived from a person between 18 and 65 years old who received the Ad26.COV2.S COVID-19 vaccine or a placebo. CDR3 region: CASSLGGVFKAFF. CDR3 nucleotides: TGTGCCAGCAGCTTAGGAGGAGTGTTCAAAGCTTTCTTT.